These 29 T cell receptor beta chains share one sample of origin, sequenced in a study of graft-versus-host responses after intestinal transplantation. No antigens are known for them. Profiling relied on immunoSEQ multiplex PCR, and the TCRdb table lists in-frame clones only, not all of them. There are about 120,000 clones in the sample; around 96% occur only once, and more than 2.5% lies in the top ten. The source was unstimulated CD8+ T cells sorted from spleen or lymph node cells, collected before intestinal transplant. These receptors all stem from a human donor who received an intestinal transplant.

This chain joins TRBV28 and TRBJ1-5, with D possibly being TRBD1 (6 bases). The CDR3 totals 16 residues. With 6 bases removed from V and 1 base from J, the gap between germline ends came to 16 bases. CDR1 and CDR2 from the germline V gene are MDHEN and SYDVKM. CDR3 sequence reads: CASRGGFIRSNQPQHF. For the CDR3, the DNA is TGTGCCAGCAGGGGGGGCTTCATCCGGAGCAATCAGCCCCAGCATTTT. The full variable domain, completed using reference TRBV28 and TRBJ1-5, is DVKVTQSSRYLVKRTGEKVFLECVQDMDHENMFWYRQDPGLGLRLIYFSYDVKMKEKGDIPEGYSVSREKKERFSLILESASTNQTSMYLCASRGGFIRSNQPQHFGDGTRLSIL.

To note about this clone: The same CDR3 can be traced to other DNA sequences in this sample. CDR3 amino acids: CASSLVGTNTGELFF. CDR3 nucleotides: TGTGCCAGCAGCTTAGTCGGGACCAACACCGGGGAGCTGTTTTTT. V usage is TRBV5-6 and J usage is TRBJ2-2; D could derive from TRBD1 or TRBD2 (5 bases each). V shed 2 bases and J shed 2 bases, with 10 bases lying between them. Germline V gene lookup returns CDR1 SGHDT and CDR2 YYEEEE. This CDR3 is built from 15 residues.

This chain uses TRBV5-5 with TRBJ1-5; TRBD1 matches 8 bases. The germline V gene encodes CDR1 SGHKS and CDR2 YYEKEE (reference sequence). This CDR3 contains 17 residues. Trimming cost V 1 base and J 8 bases; bases outside gene matches: 14. This CDR3 is CASSLYYQDRAFEPQHF. The CDR3 nucleotides read TGTGCCAGCAGCTTGTACTATCAGGACAGGGCTTTCGAGCCCCAGCATTTT.

This chain connects TRBV6-5 to TRBJ1-1; 8 nucleotides align to TRBD1. The CDR3 covers 13 residues. CDR1 and CDR2 (germline): MNHEY, SVGAGI. Losses at the gene ends were 5 bases for V and 1 base for J; bases not matched to a gene: 0. Here the CDR3 DNA reads TGTGCCAGCAGTACAGGGGGGAACACTGAAGCTTTCTTT. Its protein product is CASSTGGNTEAFF.

The chain joins TRBV15 to TRBJ1-5, with TRBD1 matching 9 bases. The trim removed 8 bases at V and 3 bases at J, leaving 8 bases unmatched. This CDR3 is 15 amino acids long. Germline CDR1 reads LNHNV; CDR2 reads YYDKDF (reference sequence). The CDR3 region is CATGDRQGVNQPQHF. In DNA, the CDR3 is TGTGCCACCGGTGACAGACAGGGGGTCAATCAGCCCCAGCATTTT.

The chain links TRBV4-2 to TRBJ2-1; 7 positions match TRBD2. The CDR3 contains 13 residues. Trimming took 4 bases from V and 8 from J; bases not matched to a gene: 5. The germline V gene has CDR1 LGHNA and CDR2 YNFKEQ. Here the CDR3 reads CASSPRLADEQFF. CDR3 DNA: TGTGCCAGCAGCCCAAGGCTAGCGGATGAGCAGTTCTTC.

The chain is built from TRBV7-2 and TRBJ2-1; unclear D gene. Per the germline V gene, CDR1 is SGHTA and CDR2 is FQGNSA. Trimming stripped 7 bases from V and 3 bases from J, with 16 bases between. The CDR3 extends over 15 amino acids. DNA of the CDR3: TGTGCCAGCAACCCTCGAACCAGGCGCTACAATGAGCAGTTCTTC. Its protein is CASNPRTRRYNEQFF.

The chain combines TRBV4-1 with TRBJ2-7; no reliable D call. Germline loops: CDR1 MGHRA, CDR2 YSYEKL. This CDR3 has 14 residues. Trimming took off 0 bases at V and 1 base at J, with 7 bases between the two ends. The CDR3 nucleotides are TGCGCCAGCAGCCAAGAGACGGAGTCCTACGAGCAGTACTTC. Translating it yields CASSQETESYEQYF.

This clone was seen just once. This chain connects TRBV27 to TRBJ2-7; D perhaps matches TRBD2 (5 bases). V dropped 4 bases and J dropped 3 bases, with 10 bases sitting between them. The CDR3 loop spans 13 amino acids. The germline V gene encodes CDR1 MNHEY and CDR2 SMNVEV (reference sequence). CDR3 nucleotides: TGTGCCAGCAGTTACGGACTGATCTACGAGCAGTACTTC. Translating gives CASSYGLIYEQYF.

This chain uses TRBV5-4 with TRBJ2-5, with D perhaps matching TRBD1 (5 bases). Between the trimmed V and J ends, which lost 1 base and 5 bases, there was a span of 9 bases. This CDR3 comprises 13 residues. Germline V gives CDR1 SGHNT, CDR2 YYREEE (reference sequence). CDR3 protein: CASSLSGSETQYF. CDR3 nucleotides: TGTGCCAGCAGCTTGTCAGGGTCGGAGACCCAGTACTTC.

This sequence joins TRBV19 and TRBJ2-1; possible D gene TRBD2, 5 bases. V was pared by 5 bases and J by 7 bases, with 21 bases between. CDR1 LNHDA and CDR2 SQIVND come from the germline V gene (reference sequence). This CDR3 has 16 residues. The CDR3 sequence is CASSSTPSGGWNEQFF. The CDR3 DNA is TGTGCCAGTAGTTCTACCCCCAGCGGAGGCTGGAATGAGCAGTTCTTC.

The V call is TRBV7-9, the J call TRBJ2-5; D might be TRBD1 (7 bases). V dropped 4 bases and J dropped 5 bases, with 17 bases sitting between them. There are 15 residues in the CDR3. Germline-derived CDR1 and CDR2 are SEHNR and FQNEAQ (reference sequence). CDR3 DNA: TGTGCCAGCAGCTCACCGACAGGGAGGATGGAGACCCAGTACTTC. Amino acid sequence: CASSSPTGRMETQYF.

The CDR3 coding sequence is TGTGCCAGCAGTTTGGCCGAGTGGGAGACCCAGTACTTC. Encoded protein: CASSLAEWETQYF. This sequence joins TRBV27 and TRBJ2-5, with D unresolved. The CDR3 loop spans 13 amino acids. CDR1 is MNHEY and CDR2 is SMNVEV in the germline V gene (reference sequence). Trimming stripped 3 bases from V and 5 bases from J, with 10 bases between.

The chain is built from TRBV7-2 and TRBJ2-7; TRBD1 is a possible D gene (6 bases). Germline V gene lookup returns CDR1 SGHTA and CDR2 FQGNSA. This CDR3 contains 14 residues. Deletions cut 1 base from V and 2 bases from J, with 9 bases between. The CDR3 here is CASSLVTGPYEQYF. DNA of the CDR3: TGTGCCAGCAGCTTAGTGACAGGCCCCTACGAGCAGTACTTC.

Here the CDR3 reads CASSLAPTGNTEAFF. CDR3 nucleotide sequence: TGTGCCAGCAGCTTAGCTCCAACAGGGAACACTGAAGCTTTCTTT. The rearrangement joins TRBV7-3 to TRBJ1-1; TRBD1 might be the D (5 bases). Germline V CDR1 and CDR2: SGHTA, FQGTGA. The CDR3 is 15 amino acids. Trimming removed 2 bases at V and 1 base at J, with 11 bases between.

The V call is TRBV30, the J call TRBJ2-1; 9 bases map to TRBD2. J was trimmed by 4 bases and V by 0 bases; bases with no gene match: 4. Germline V gene lookup returns CDR1 GTSNPN and CDR2 SVGIG (reference sequence). The CDR3 extends over 15 amino acids. CDR3 residues: CAWSVSGSPYNEQFF. The CDR3, as DNA: TGTGCCTGGAGTGTTAGCGGGAGTCCATACAATGAGCAGTTCTTC.

The chain combines TRBV28 with TRBJ1-2; no definite D call. The CDR3 runs 12 residues. Trimming took off 6 bases at V and 5 bases at J, with 10 bases between the two ends. Per the germline V gene, CDR1 is MDHEN and CDR2 is SYDVKM. CDR3 DNA: TGTGCCAGCAGCCCCGCCACTTATGGCTACACCTTC. It encodes CASSPATYGYTF.

Here the CDR3 DNA reads TGCAGCGTTGAGTCGACAGGGCGCTATGGCTACACCTTC. This translates into CSVESTGRYGYTF. This sequence joins TRBV29-1 and TRBJ1-2; 7 bases line up with TRBD1. V shed 3 bases, J shed 4 bases, and the junction held 5 bases outside the gene matches. Germline assignment: CDR1 SQVTM and CDR2 ANQGSEA. This CDR3 comprises 13 residues.

The chain couples TRBV7-6 to TRBJ1-2; D ambiguous. The V end was cut by 2 bases, the J end by 4 bases, with 11 bases between. CDR1 and CDR2 (germline): SGHVS, FNYEAQ. The CDR3 totals 14 residues. DNA for the CDR3: TGTGCCAGCAGCTTAAAACCGGCGGGCTATGGCTACACCTTC. Protein sequence: CASSLKPAGYGYTF. The full variable domain, its missing parts supplied by reference TRBV7-6 and TRBJ1-2, is GAGVSQSPRYKVTKRGQDVALRCDPISGHVSLYWYRQALGQGPEFLTYFNYEAQQDKSGLPNDRFSAERPEGSISTLTIQRTEQRDSAMYRCASSLKPAGYGYTFGSGTRLTVV.

The V and J genes are TRBV7-9 and TRBJ2-3; 11 bases are shared with TRBD2. The trim removed 8 bases at V and 3 bases at J, leaving 7 bases unmatched. Germline lookup yields CDR1 SEHNR and CDR2 FQNEAQ (reference sequence). The CDR3 length is 15 residues. CDR3 sequence reads: CASRTSSGRTDTQYF. CDR3 bases: TGTGCCAGCCGAACTTCTAGCGGGAGGACAGATACGCAGTATTTT.

The V gene is TRBV11-2, the J gene TRBJ2-7, with D hard to call. The germline V gene has CDR1 SGHAT and CDR2 FQNNGV. CDR3 size: 12 residues. Trimming removed 5 bases at V and 4 bases at J, with 9 bases between. CDR3 in amino acids: CASSPDDYEQYF. The CDR3 DNA reads TGTGCCAGCAGCCCGGACGATTACGAGCAGTACTTC.

This clone has only one observation. This rearrangement joins TRBV27 to TRBJ2-1, with 7 bases that match TRBD1. The V segment lost 5 bases and the J segment 6 bases; nucleotides outside the gene matches: 7. Germline CDR1 MNHEY, CDR2 SMNVEV (reference sequence). The CDR3 is 14 residues long. The CDR3 DNA sequence: TGTGCCAGCAGTCTACGACAGGGTTTCAATGAGCAGTTCTTC. This translates into CASSLRQGFNEQFF.

This clone was found once. This sequence joins TRBV6-6 and TRBJ1-5, with D perhaps TRBD1 (5 bases). Trimming pared 2 bases from V and 4 bases from J, leaving 15 bases between. The CDR3 consists of 16 residues. Germline V gene lookup returns CDR1 MNHNY and CDR2 SVGAGI (reference sequence). The CDR3 region has the DNA TGTGCCAGCAGTTACGGGGGGACGAGGGCGAATCAGCCCCAGCATTTT. As protein: CASSYGGTRANQPQHF.

The chain links TRBV9 to TRBJ2-3, with a possible D match to TRBD2 (5 bases). V shed 1 base and J shed 4 bases, with 16 bases lying between them. From germline, CDR1 is SGDLS and CDR2 YYNGEE. This CDR3 has 16 amino acids. The CDR3 DNA follows: TGTGCCAGCAGCGTAAGCCTGTCGGGAACGGCAGATACGCAGTATTTT. Protein sequence: CASSVSLSGTADTQYF. The complete variable domain, with remaining parts taken from reference TRBV9 and TRBJ2-3, reads DSGVTQTPKHLITATGQRVTLRCSPRSGDLSVYWYQQSLDQGLQFLIQYYNGEERAKGNILERFSAQQFPDLHSELNLSSLELGDSALYFCASSVSLSGTADTQYFGPGTRLTVL.

To note about this clone: The identical CDR3 is also encoded by other nucleotide sequences in the sample. J is TRBJ2-7 and V is TRBV27; D ambiguous. The CDR3 loop spans 13 amino acids. The ends were cut back, 6 bases at V and 0 bases at J, with 9 bases in the middle. Looked up from germline, CDR1 is MNHEY and CDR2 is SMNVEV (reference sequence). CDR3 in amino acids: CASSLFSSYEQYF. The CDR3 region has the DNA TGTGCCAGCAGCCTTTTCAGCTCCTACGAGCAGTACTTC.

V and J are TRBV28 and TRBJ2-1; TRBD2 matches at 12 bases. V dropped 3 bases and J dropped 8; count of bases not matched to a gene: 5. This CDR3 has 15 amino acids. Germline CDR1 is MDHEN and CDR2 is SYDVKM. Written as DNA, the CDR3 is TGTGCCAGCAGTTTGACTAGCGGGAGATCTCATGAGCAGTTCTTC. Its translation is CASSLTSGRSHEQFF.

This clone was observed once. The chain has TRBV11-2 and TRBJ2-4, with a tentative D call TRBD1 (6 bases). The germline V gene has CDR1 SGHAT and CDR2 FQNNGV. The CDR3 sequence is 15 residues long. Trimming took off 7 bases at V and 8 bases at J, with 21 bases between the two ends. The chain's CDR3 is CASTLEGTPSHIQYF. DNA for the CDR3: TGTGCCAGCACCCTAGAGGGGACACCCTCGCACATTCAGTACTTC.

V and J are TRBV28 and TRBJ2-7; D perhaps matches TRBD1 (6 bases). CDR1 MDHEN and CDR2 SYDVKM come from the germline V gene. The CDR3 loop spans 16 amino acids. Trimming shortened V by 3 bases and J by 2 bases, and 17 bases separated the two germline ends. The CDR3 here is CASSFSPSGTPYEQYF. In DNA, the CDR3 is TGTGCCAGCAGTTTCTCACCTTCCGGGACACCCTACGAGCAGTACTTC.

The rearrangement uses TRBV2 and TRBJ2-7, with D uncertain. CDR3 length: 12 amino acids. Deletions cut 4 bases from V and 3 bases from J, with 7 bases between. Germline lookup yields CDR1 SNHLY and CDR2 FYNNEI. The CDR3 DNA reads TGTGCCAGCAGTGCCTGGCGCTACGAGCAGTACTTC. Protein product: CASSAWRYEQYF.